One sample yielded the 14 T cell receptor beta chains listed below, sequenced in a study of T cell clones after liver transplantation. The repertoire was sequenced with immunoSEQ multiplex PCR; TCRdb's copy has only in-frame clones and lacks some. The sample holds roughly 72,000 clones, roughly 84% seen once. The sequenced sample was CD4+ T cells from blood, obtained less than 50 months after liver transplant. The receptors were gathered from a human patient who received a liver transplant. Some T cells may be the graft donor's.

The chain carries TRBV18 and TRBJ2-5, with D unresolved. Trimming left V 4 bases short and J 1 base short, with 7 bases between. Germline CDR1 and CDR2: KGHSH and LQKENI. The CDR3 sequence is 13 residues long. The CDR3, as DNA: TGTGCCAGCTCACAAGGGATCCAAGAGACCCAGTACTTC. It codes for CASSQGIQETQYF.

The CDR3 region has the DNA TGTGCCAGCAGCGTAGGGGCTAGCGAATACAATGAGCAGTTCTTC. It codes for CASSVGASEYNEQFF. V gene TRBV9 combines with J gene TRBJ2-1, with D possibly being TRBD2 (6 bases). In germline, CDR1 is SGDLS, CDR2 YYNGEE. The CDR3 length is 15 residues. V lost 0 bases and J 4 bases, leaving 11 bases between the germline ends.

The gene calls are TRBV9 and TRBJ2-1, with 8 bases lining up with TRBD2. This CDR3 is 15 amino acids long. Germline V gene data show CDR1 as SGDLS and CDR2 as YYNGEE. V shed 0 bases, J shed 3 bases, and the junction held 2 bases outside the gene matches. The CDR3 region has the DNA TGTGCCAGCAGCGTAGGGCGGGGGGACTACAATGAGCAGTTCTTC. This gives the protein CASSVGRGDYNEQFF.

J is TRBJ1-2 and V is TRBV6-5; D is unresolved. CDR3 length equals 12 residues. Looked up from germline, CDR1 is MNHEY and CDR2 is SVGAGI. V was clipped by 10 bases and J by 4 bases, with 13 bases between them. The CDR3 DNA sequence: TGTGCCATCGCCCGGGGTTCCTATGGCTACACCTTC. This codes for CAIARGSYGYTF.

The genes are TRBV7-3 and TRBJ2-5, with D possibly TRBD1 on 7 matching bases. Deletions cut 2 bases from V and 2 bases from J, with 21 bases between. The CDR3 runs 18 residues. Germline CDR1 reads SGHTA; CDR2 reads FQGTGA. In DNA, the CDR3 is TGTGCCAGCAGCTTACAGGGGGGACCGCCAGGGACGCAAGAGACCCAGTACTTC. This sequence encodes CASSLQGGPPGTQETQYF.

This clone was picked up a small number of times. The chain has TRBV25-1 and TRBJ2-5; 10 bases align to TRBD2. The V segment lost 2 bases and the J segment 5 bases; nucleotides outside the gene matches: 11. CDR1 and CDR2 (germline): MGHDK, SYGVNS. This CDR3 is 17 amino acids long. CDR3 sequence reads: CASSEDPSGGLWETQYF. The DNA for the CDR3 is TGTGCCAGCAGTGAAGACCCTAGCGGGGGATTATGGGAGACCCAGTACTTC.

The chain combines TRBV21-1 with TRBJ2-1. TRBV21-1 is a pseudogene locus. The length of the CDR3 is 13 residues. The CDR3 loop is CASSIRTWNEQFF. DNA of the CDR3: TGTGCCAGCAGCATTCGAACGTGGAATGAGCAGTTCTTC.

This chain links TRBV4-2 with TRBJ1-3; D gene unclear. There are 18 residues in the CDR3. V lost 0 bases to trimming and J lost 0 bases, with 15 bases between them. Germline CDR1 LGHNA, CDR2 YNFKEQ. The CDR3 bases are TGTGCCAGCAGCCAAGATCGGGCGGACGCAGGCTCTGGAAACACCATATATTTT. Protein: CASSQDRADAGSGNTIYF.

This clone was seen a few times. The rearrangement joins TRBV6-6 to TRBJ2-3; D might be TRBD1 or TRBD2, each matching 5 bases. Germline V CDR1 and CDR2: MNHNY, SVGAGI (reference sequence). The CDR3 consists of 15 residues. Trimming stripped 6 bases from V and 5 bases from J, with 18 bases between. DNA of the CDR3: TGTGCCAGCAGCCAGAGGGTAGGGGCGGGAGATACGCAGTATTTT. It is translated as CASSQRVGAGDTQYF.

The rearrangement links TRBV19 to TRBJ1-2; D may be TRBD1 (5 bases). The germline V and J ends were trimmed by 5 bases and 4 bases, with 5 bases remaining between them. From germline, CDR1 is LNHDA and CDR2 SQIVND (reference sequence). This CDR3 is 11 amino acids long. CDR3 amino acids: CASSDSYGYTF. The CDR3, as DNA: TGTGCCAGTAGTGACAGCTATGGCTACACCTTC.

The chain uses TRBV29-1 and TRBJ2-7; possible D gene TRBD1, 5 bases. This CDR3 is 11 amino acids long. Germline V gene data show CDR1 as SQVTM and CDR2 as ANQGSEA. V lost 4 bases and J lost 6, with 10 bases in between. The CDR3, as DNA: TGCAGCGTTGTACAGGTACTCGAGCAGTACTTC. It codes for CSVVQVLEQYF.

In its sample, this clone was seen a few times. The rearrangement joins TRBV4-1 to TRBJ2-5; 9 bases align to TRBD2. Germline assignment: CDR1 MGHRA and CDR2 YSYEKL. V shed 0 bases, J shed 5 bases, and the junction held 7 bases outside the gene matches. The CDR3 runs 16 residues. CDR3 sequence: CASSQDLRGGAETQYF. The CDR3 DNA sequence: TGCGCCAGCAGCCAAGATCTGCGGGGGGGCGCGGAGACCCAGTACTTC.

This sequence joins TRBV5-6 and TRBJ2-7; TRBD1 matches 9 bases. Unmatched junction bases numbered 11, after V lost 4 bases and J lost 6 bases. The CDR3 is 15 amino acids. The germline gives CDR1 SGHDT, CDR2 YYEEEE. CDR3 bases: TGTGCCAGCAGCCAGCTGGGACAGGGAAGGGTCGAGCAGTACTTC. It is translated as CASSQLGQGRVEQYF.

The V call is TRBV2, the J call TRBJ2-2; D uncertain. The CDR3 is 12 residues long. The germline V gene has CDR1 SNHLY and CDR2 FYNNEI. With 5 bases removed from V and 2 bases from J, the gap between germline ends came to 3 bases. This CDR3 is CASSQNTGELFF. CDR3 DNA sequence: TGTGCCAGCAGTCAAAACACCGGGGAGCTGTTTTTT.